This T cell receptor beta chain originates from a study of molecular identifiers for immune sequencing clone quantification. Study overall: RNA, taken in replicates from approximately 20,000 or 100,000 naive CD8 cells, was split five ways, with four sequenced.

Bulk TCR library preparation followed previously described methods with listed TCR primers. TCRdb itself ran the PCR reads through MiXCR, one entry per CDR3 protein. The sample gives about 640,000 distinct CDR3 sequences, about 20% of which show up once; 0.85% is in the top ten. The sample holds many counts of this clonotype. Its antigen is still unknown. Every naive CD8 library was made from between roughly 17,000 and 1,100,000 sorted cells with 10%, 30% or 50% RNA. This CDR3 is 13 amino acids long. With 2 bases removed from V and 3 bases from J, the gap between germline ends came to 7 bases. Per germline, CDR1 MNHEY and CDR2 SMNVEV (reference sequence). Study-wide results and limits: Spiked Jurkat TCR RNA from one cell was reportedly detectable among some 930,000 naive cells.

Sequenced input: naive CD8+ T cells from blood, with Jurkat cell RNA spiked in. Subset specified: FACS-sorted CD8+CD4-CCR7+CD45RA+ naive T cells. The receptor was isolated from a human donor in good health. Some libraries in this study had Jurkat cell RNA spiked in. The chain recombines TRBV27 with TRBJ1-1; D remains ambiguous. DNA of the CDR3: TGTGCCAGCAGTTTAAGGGTAGACACTGAAGCTTTCTTT. Translation gives CASSLRVDTEAFF.